One and the same sample provided the 14 T cell receptor beta chains below, sequenced in a study of blood T cells in healthy people across ages. For the second PCR, which ran for roughly 6 to 11 cycles, a sample-barcoded 5' primer and a J-beta primer mix were used. TCRdb re-analysed the 5' RACE reads in MiXCR, keeping a single row per CDR3 protein. The sample includes fewer than 900,000 distinct CDR3 sequences, 30% to 45% seen only once; the top ten take around 13%. Sequenced material: blood. The source is a man aged 18 to 29 in good health.

J is TRBJ1-5 and V is TRBV10-3, with D perhaps TRBD1 (6 bases). Germline V CDR1 and CDR2: ENHRY, SYGVKD. This CDR3 region has 13 residues. Between the trimmed V and J ends, which lost 4 bases and 7 bases, there was a span of 11 bases. The CDR3 protein is CAISGGGPQPQHF. For the CDR3, the DNA is TGTGCCATCAGTGGAGGGGGTCCCCAGCCCCAGCATTTT.

The rearrangement uses TRBV29-1 and TRBJ2-5; 7 bases align to TRBD1. Trimming took 2 bases from V and 5 from J; bases not matched to a gene: 5. The CDR3 is 13 amino acids. CDR1 and CDR2 (germline): SQVTM, ANQGSEA. CDR3 loop: CSVEIDRVETQYF. In DNA, the CDR3 is TGCAGCGTTGAAATAGACAGGGTGGAGACCCAGTACTTC.

The genes are TRBV20-1 and TRBJ2-1; D ambiguous. The CDR3 has 15 amino acids. Trimming removed 0 bases at V and 0 bases at J, with 9 bases between. Germline loops: CDR1 DFQATT, CDR2 SNEGSKA (reference sequence). This CDR3 is CSARDWTLSYNEQFF. The CDR3 region has the DNA TGCAGTGCTAGAGACTGGACCCTCTCCTACAATGAGCAGTTCTTC.

This sequence joins TRBV12-3 or TRBV12-4 and TRBJ2-3; no definite D call. The V and J ends lost 3 bases and 4 bases respectively, with 14 bases between them. CDR3 length equals 15 residues. The DNA for the CDR3 is TGTGCCAGCAGTTTTAGAGTGGATCGCGCAGATACGCAGTATTTT. The encoded protein is CASSFRVDRADTQYF.

The chain joins TRBV24-1 to TRBJ2-2; D tentatively reads TRBD1 or TRBD2 (5 bases each). V lost 10 bases, J lost 3 bases, and 14 bases lay in between. CDR3 size: 14 residues. The V gene's germline CDR1 is KGHDR and CDR2 SFDVKD. CDR3 amino acids: CATRDRPYTGELFF. Written as DNA, the CDR3 is TGTGCCACACGGGACCGCCCCTACACCGGGGAGCTGTTTTTT.

Many counts were recorded for this clonotype. J is TRBJ2-3 and V is TRBV10-3, with TRBD1 matching 8 bases. After removal of 8 bases from V and 4 bases from J, the junction contained 5 bases not matched to a gene. This CDR3 contains 13 residues. CDR1 ENHRY and CDR2 SYGVKD come from the germline V gene. In DNA, the CDR3 is TGTGCCATCGGGCAGGGGGCATCAGATACGCAGTATTTT. This codes for CAIGQGASDTQYF.

This clonotype has at least ten counts. The rearrangement uses TRBV5-1 and TRBJ2-1; TRBD1 agrees at 10 bases. Germline CDR1 is SGHRS and CDR2 is YFSETQ. The V and J ends lost 4 bases and 4 bases, in that order; junction bases with no gene match: 8. The CDR3 has 16 amino acids. The CDR3 region is CASSMTGTGVYNEQFF. DNA of the CDR3: TGCGCCAGCAGCATGACCGGGACAGGGGTATACAATGAGCAGTTCTTC.

The gene calls are TRBV20-1 and TRBJ2-7; 8 nucleotides match TRBD1. J gave up 3 bases and V 6 bases, and 16 bases lay outside the gene matches. The CDR3 has 16 amino acids. Looked up from germline, CDR1 is DFQATT and CDR2 is SNEGSKA (reference sequence). The CDR3 DNA sequence: TGCAGTGCGAGATCCCCCCAAGACAGGGGAAGCTACGAGCAGTACTTC. As protein: CSARSPQDRGSYEQYF.

The chain carries TRBV7-9 and TRBJ1-4; D perhaps matches TRBD1 (5 bases). V was pared by 3 bases and J by 8 bases, with 7 bases between. The CDR3 length is 12 residues. The germline V gene encodes CDR1 SEHNR and CDR2 FQNEAQ (reference sequence). The DNA for the CDR3 is TGTGCCAGCAGCTTCACAGGAGAAAAACTGTTTTTT. This gives the protein CASSFTGEKLFF.

The CDR3 sequence is CASSSGPGTQGVETQYF. The CDR3 DNA sequence: TGTGCCAGCAGTTCAGGTCCCGGGACCCAGGGGGTGGAGACCCAGTACTTC. The chain carries TRBV6-5 and TRBJ2-5, with 7 positions matching TRBD1. The ends lost 4 bases at V and 5 bases at J; junction bases unmatched: 16. The CDR3 contains 17 residues. Germline lookup yields CDR1 MNHEY and CDR2 SVGAGI.

V gene TRBV12-3 or TRBV12-4 combines with J gene TRBJ2-7, with 7 bases matching TRBD1. The CDR3 contains 13 residues. Trimming took 6 bases from V and 3 from J; bases not matched to a gene: 5. In DNA, the CDR3 is TGTGCCAGCAGCCTGGACAGGATCTACGAGCAGTACTTC. Amino acids: CASSLDRIYEQYF.

The rearrangement links TRBV3-1 to TRBJ2-5, with 7 bases identical to TRBD2. The DNA end is a closer match to TRBJ2-7, so the J assignment may be wrong. Per germline, CDR1 LGHDT and CDR2 YNNKEL (reference sequence). The CDR3 runs to 14 residues. CDR3 residues: CASSPRLATGEQYF. CDR3 nucleotides: TGTGCCAGCAGCCCTCGACTAGCCACTGGCGAGCAGTACTTC.

On this clonotype: This may stem from a read error, because a much larger clone lies one nucleotide away. The rearrangement uses TRBV4-3 and TRBJ2-5; 7 bases align to TRBD1. Per the germline V gene, CDR1 is LGHNA and CDR2 is YSLEER. The V gene end was trimmed by 1 base and the J gene end by 11 bases; junction bases not matched to a gene: 13. This CDR3 region has 15 residues. The CDR3 DNA follows: TGCGCCAGCAGCCAAGGGAGTAGACAGGGAGATGAGCAGTACTTC. This encodes CASSQGSRQGDEQYF.

This clonotype showed up many times. The chain combines TRBV29-1 with TRBJ1-2; 8 bases map to TRBD1. The ends lost 4 bases at V and 0 bases at J; junction bases unmatched: 7. Per germline, CDR1 SQVTM and CDR2 ANQGSEA. The CDR3 is made up of 15 amino acids. The CDR3 here is CSVGSRDRSNYGYTF. The DNA of the CDR3 is TGCAGCGTTGGGTCCCGGGACAGGTCTAACTATGGCTACACCTTC.